The 28 T cell receptor beta chains reported below all come from one sample, sequenced in a study of cytomegalovirus exposure and HLA in healthy donors. This PCR relied on a set of 60 Vbeta primers and 13 Jbeta primers. Produced via immunoSEQ multiplex PCR; TCRdb's table is partial and in-frame only. The sample has approximately 150,000 clones, around 75% seen once. The sample taken for sequencing was PBMCs. The receptors derive from a male donor in good health and CMV-seronegative.

This clone was observed a few times. V gene TRBV19 combines with J gene TRBJ1-1; tentative D call: TRBD1 (6 bases). There are 15 residues in the CDR3. Trimming shortened V by 5 bases and J by 0 bases, and 13 bases separated the two germline ends. The V gene's germline CDR1 is LNHDA and CDR2 SQIVND (reference sequence). Written as DNA, the CDR3 is TGTGCCAGTAGTCCCCAGACAGGCCTGAACACTGAAGCTTTCTTT. Its protein product is CASSPQTGLNTEAFF.

The chain links TRBV19 to TRBJ1-2; perhaps TRBD1 as D (6 bases). The germline V gene has CDR1 LNHDA and CDR2 SQIVND (reference sequence). The length of the CDR3 is 13 residues. V lost 5 bases to trimming and J lost 6 bases, with 13 bases between them. CDR3 region: CASSQGLVNGYTF. CDR3 DNA sequence: TGTGCCAGTAGTCAGGGGCTGGTAAATGGCTACACCTTC.

The CDR3 DNA sequence: TGTGCCAGCAGCCCGGACAGGGGCGTCGGAAAACTGTTTTTT. As protein: CASSPDRGVGKLFF. The chain has TRBV6-5 and TRBJ1-4, with TRBD1 identical over 9 bases. V lost 6 bases, J lost 10 bases, and 9 bases stayed unmatched. CDR1 is MNHEY and CDR2 is SVGAGI in the germline V gene. This CDR3 region has 14 residues.

In its sample, this clone was seen a few times. The gene calls are TRBV6-1 and TRBJ1-5; 9 bases map to TRBD1. V shed 4 bases, J shed 3 bases, and the junction held 4 bases outside the gene matches. Germline CDR1 MNHNS, CDR2 SASEGT. The CDR3 covers 15 residues. The CDR3: CASSGWTGVNQPQHF. The CDR3 nucleotides read TGTGCCAGCAGTGGCTGGACAGGGGTCAATCAGCCCCAGCATTTT.

The rearrangement links TRBV5-4 to TRBJ2-1, with TRBD2 matching over 9 bases. V lost 3 bases to trimming and J lost 9 bases; unmatched junction nucleotides: 10. There are 15 residues in the CDR3. Germline-derived CDR1 and CDR2 are SGHNT and YYREEE (reference sequence). The CDR3 DNA follows: TGTGCCAGCAGCTCGGGACTAGCTCCAGGTCCTGAGCAGTTCTTC. Amino acid sequence: CASSSGLAPGPEQFF.

The rearrangement joins TRBV4-3 to TRBJ2-3; no reliable D call. V was cut by 4 bases and J by 4 bases, with 9 bases left in between. CDR3 length: 13 amino acids. Looked up from germline, CDR1 is LGHNA and CDR2 is YSLEER. CDR3 in amino acids: CASSPLEADTQYF. DNA for the CDR3: TGCGCCAGCAGCCCTCTAGAGGCAGATACGCAGTATTTT.

V is TRBV16 and J is TRBJ1-3, with a weak D call TRBD1 (5 bases). V dropped 4 bases and J dropped 0 bases, with 10 bases sitting between them. This CDR3 spans 15 amino acids. Germline lookup yields CDR1 KGHSY and CDR2 FQNENV. The CDR3 coding sequence is TGTGCCAGCAGCCTGACAGTGGGCTCTGGAAACACCATATATTTT. Its translation is CASSLTVGSGNTIYF.

CDR3 protein: CASSPPTGRLNTEAFF. The CDR3 region has the DNA TGTGCCAGCAGCCCTCCGACAGGCCGATTAAACACTGAAGCTTTCTTT. This sequence joins TRBV7-2 and TRBJ1-1; possibly TRBD1 for D (6 bases). This CDR3 has 16 residues. Trimming removed 5 bases from V and 2 bases from J, with 18 bases in between. Looked up from germline, CDR1 is SGHTA and CDR2 is FQGNSA.

The rearrangement joins TRBV6-1 to TRBJ1-1, with D possibly TRBD1 on 5 matching bases. Germline V gene data show CDR1 as MNHNS and CDR2 as SASEGT. The CDR3 is made up of 18 amino acids. The V and J ends lost 2 bases and 3 bases respectively, with 22 bases between them. This chain's CDR3 is CASSEKDRTTSRDTEAFF. CDR3 DNA sequence: TGTGCCAGCAGTGAAAAAGACAGAACAACCTCCAGGGACACTGAAGCTTTCTTT.

The chain joins TRBV6-5 to TRBJ2-7, with a possible D match to TRBD1 (6 bases). In germline, CDR1 is MNHEY, CDR2 SVGAGI. This CDR3 comprises 14 residues. Trimming pared 5 bases from V and 3 bases from J, leaving 14 bases between. DNA of the CDR3: TGTGCCAGCAGTATACAGGGTCCCCGCTACGAGCAGTACTTC. Translating gives CASSIQGPRYEQYF.

The J gene is TRBJ1-2, the V gene TRBV7-9, with 7 bases identical to TRBD1. The length of the CDR3 is 13 residues. From germline, CDR1 is SEHNR and CDR2 FQNEAQ (reference sequence). The ends lost 10 bases at V and 4 bases at J; junction bases unmatched: 9. CDR3 loop: CATERDSLYGYTF. For the CDR3, the DNA is TGTGCCACCGAACGGGACAGCCTCTATGGCTACACCTTC.

J is TRBJ2-1 and V is TRBV18; D is unclear. The germline V and J ends were trimmed by 5 bases and 3 bases, with 8 bases remaining between them. This CDR3 contains 13 residues. Germline V gives CDR1 KGHSH, CDR2 LQKENI. DNA for the CDR3: TGTGCCAGCTCATCCACGGGCTACAATGAGCAGTTCTTC. Its translation: CASSSTGYNEQFF.

The chain uses TRBV7-9 and TRBJ2-7, with unresolved D. The germline V and J ends were trimmed by 4 bases and 5 bases, with 9 bases remaining between them. CDR1 SEHNR and CDR2 FQNEAQ come from the germline V gene (reference sequence). This CDR3 has 12 residues. The CDR3 loop is CASSSQVNEQYF. CDR3 DNA: TGTGCCAGCAGCTCCCAGGTTAACGAGCAGTACTTC.

The chain employs TRBV18 and TRBJ1-1; possibly TRBD1 for D (5 bases). This CDR3 contains 13 residues. CDR1 is KGHSH and CDR2 is LQKENI in the germline V gene. Deletions cut 0 bases from V and 5 bases from J, with 7 bases between. In nucleotides, the CDR3 is TGTGCCAGCTCACCACCCAGGGCTACTGAAGCTTTCTTT. As protein: CASSPPRATEAFF.

This clone was counted a few times. The V gene is TRBV5-1, the J gene TRBJ2-1; D remains ambiguous. CDR1 SGHRS and CDR2 YFSETQ come from the germline V gene. V was pared by 0 bases and J by 0 bases, with 10 bases between. This CDR3 comprises 16 residues. This chain's CDR3 is CASSLAASSSYNEQFF. CDR3 in DNA: TGCGCCAGCAGCTTGGCCGCTTCCAGCTCCTACAATGAGCAGTTCTTC.

The gene calls are TRBV19 and TRBJ2-3, with TRBD1 matching 8 bases. This CDR3 is built from 15 residues. Germline lookup yields CDR1 LNHDA and CDR2 SQIVND (reference sequence). V was pared by 5 bases and J by 5 bases, with 9 bases of the junction left unmatched. DNA of the CDR3: TGTGCCAGTAGTCTCCTGACAGGGGCGCAAGATACGCAGTATTTT. It translates to CASSLLTGAQDTQYF.

This chain uses TRBV2 with TRBJ1-5; D gene unclear. Germline V gene sequence: CDR1 SNHLY, CDR2 FYNNEI. This CDR3 spans 13 amino acids. Trimming shortened V by 7 bases and J by 2 bases, and 9 bases separated the two germline ends. The CDR3 region has the DNA TGTGCCAGCATGGCTGAGGGCAATCAGCCCCAGCATTTT. Translating gives CASMAEGNQPQHF. Full variable domain (missing parts from reference TRBV2 and TRBJ1-5): EPEVTQTPSHQVTQMGQEVILRCVPISNHLYFYWYRQILGQKVEFLVSFYNNEISEKSEIFDDQFSVERPDGSNFTLKIRSTKLEDSAMYFCASMAEGNQPQHFGDGTRLSIL.

This chain uses TRBV5-1 with TRBJ1-1; D remains unclear. V was trimmed by 4 bases and J by 4 bases, leaving 11 bases between them. This CDR3 is built from 13 residues. Germline CDR1 reads SGHRS; CDR2 reads YFSETQ. The DNA of the CDR3 is TGCGCCAGCAGCGCAGGAAGCGGCACTGAAGCTTTCTTT. Protein: CASSAGSGTEAFF.

This chain connects TRBV9 to TRBJ2-3, with 7 nucleotides matching TRBD1. The CDR3 sequence is 16 residues long. Germline CDR1 and CDR2: SGDLS and YYNGEE. V lost 0 bases to trimming and J lost 2 bases; unmatched junction nucleotides: 6. In DNA, the CDR3 is TGTGCCAGCAGCGTAGGAGACAGGGCAAACACAGATACGCAGTATTTT. It codes for CASSVGDRANTDTQYF.

The CDR3 region is CASSVFSGPTDTQYF. The CDR3 coding sequence is TGTGCCAGCAGCGTGTTCAGCGGGCCCACAGATACGCAGTATTTT. This chain uses TRBV9 with TRBJ2-3; tentative D call: TRBD2 (6 bases). With 2 bases removed from V and 2 bases from J, the gap between germline ends came to 12 bases. The CDR3 loop spans 15 amino acids. The germline V gene encodes CDR1 SGDLS and CDR2 YYNGEE.

The sample holds a few counts of this clone. V and J are TRBV5-1 and TRBJ2-7; 11 bases agree with TRBD2. In germline, CDR1 is SGHRS, CDR2 YFSETQ. There are 17 residues in the CDR3. The V and J ends lost 2 bases and 4 bases, in that order; junction bases with no gene match: 11. In nucleotides, the CDR3 is TGCGCCAGCAGCTTCGACCCTCGACTAGCGGGATGGTACGAGCAGTACTTC. The encoded protein is CASSFDPRLAGWYEQYF.

The J gene is TRBJ2-3, the V gene TRBV5-4; TRBD2 agrees at 10 bases. The germline CDR1 and CDR2 sequences are SGHNT and YYREEE (reference sequence). J gave up 4 bases and V 4 bases, and 6 bases lay outside the gene matches. The CDR3 has 15 amino acids. The chain's CDR3 is CASSKWTSGSDTQYF. In DNA form, the CDR3 reads TGTGCCAGCAGCAAATGGACTAGCGGCTCAGATACGCAGTATTTT.

The chain couples TRBV7-9 to TRBJ2-5; weak D call: TRBD2 (6 bases). The last part of the DNA fits TRBJ2-7 better; the J call may be wrong. This CDR3 is 13 amino acids long. Germline CDR1 SEHNR, CDR2 FQNEAQ (reference sequence). CDR3 loop: CASSLKGDSEQYF. The CDR3 nucleotides read TGTGCCAGCAGCTTAAAAGGGGACTCCGAGCAGTACTTC.

The chain is built from TRBV7-3 and TRBJ2-1; D gene unclear. Germline assignment: CDR1 SGHTA and CDR2 FQGTGA. CDR3 size: 15 residues. V dropped 2 bases and J dropped 1 base, with 9 bases sitting between them. CDR3 DNA sequence: TGTGCCAGCAGCTTATTCGCGGATTCCTACAATGAGCAGTTCTTC. Its translation: CASSLFADSYNEQFF.

The chain combines TRBV14 with TRBJ2-7; D unresolved. The CDR3 length is 16 residues. Trimming removed 4 bases from V and 0 bases from J, with 16 bases in between. Germline values: CDR1 SGHDN, CDR2 FVKESK. The CDR3 loop reads CASSLSAWISSYEQYF. The CDR3 coding sequence is TGTGCCAGCAGCCTTTCAGCGTGGATCAGCTCCTACGAGCAGTACTTC.

V and J are TRBV18 and TRBJ2-7, with D possibly being TRBD2 (6 bases). Trimming left V 3 bases short and J 3 bases short, with 27 bases between. CDR3 length: 19 amino acids. Germline values: CDR1 KGHSH, CDR2 LQKENI. The CDR3 is CASSPPNFVADLGIYEQYF. CDR3 DNA sequence: TGTGCCAGCTCACCCCCTAACTTCGTAGCGGACCTCGGCATCTACGAGCAGTACTTC.

J is TRBJ2-7 and V is TRBV2, with TRBD1 matching over 8 bases. The V gene's germline CDR1 is SNHLY and CDR2 FYNNEI. The ends lost 4 bases at V and 3 bases at J; junction bases unmatched: 5. The length of the CDR3 is 14 residues. This CDR3 reads CASSGVRGHYEQYF. The CDR3 DNA reads TGTGCCAGCAGTGGAGTCAGGGGGCACTACGAGCAGTACTTC.

This chain connects TRBV7-2 to TRBJ2-2; tentatively, D is TRBD2 (6 bases). Trimming took 5 bases from V and 2 from J, leaving 9 bases between them. The CDR3 spans 14 residues. CDR1 is SGHTA, CDR2 FQGNSA, per germline. The CDR3 here is CASSNGLNTGELFF. DNA for the CDR3: TGTGCCAGCAGCAACGGACTAAACACCGGGGAGCTGTTTTTT.